These 14 T cell receptor beta chains were sequenced from one sample in a study of T cell repertoires in cytomegalovirus infection. In TCRdb, the reads were re-called with MiXCR into one record per CDR3 protein. Of more than 500,000 distinct CDR3 sequences listed, 16% are singletons. The sequencing input was CD8+ T cells from PBMCs. The receptors derive from a human donor in good health (CMV status not recorded). Some clones in this sample may be carry-over from other donors' samples.

A note on this clonotype: A much more abundant neighbour one base away suggests this may be a read error. The rearrangement uses TRBV28 and TRBJ2-5; D tentatively fits TRBD1 or TRBD2 (5 bases each). Germline V gene lookup returns CDR1 MDHEN and CDR2 SYDVKM. This CDR3 is 18 amino acids long. V lost 8 bases, J lost 5 bases, and 30 bases lay in between. CDR3 loop: CASGPQYYRDPTRETQYF. DNA for the CDR3: TGTGCCAGCGGTCCCCAATACTACCGGGACCCCACAAGGGAGACCCAGTACTTC.

The CDR3 region is CAWSGDLNTEAFF. CDR3 DNA: TGTGCCTGGAGTGGTGACTTGAACACTGAAGCTTTCTTT. This chain connects TRBV30 to TRBJ1-1; D is unclear. Germline assignment: CDR1 GTSNPN and CDR2 SVGIG (reference sequence). CDR3 length: 13 amino acids. Trimming cost V 1 base and J 0 bases, with 6 bases left between them.

The V and J genes are TRBV6-5 and TRBJ1-2; D is ambiguous. Trimming shortened V by 4 bases and J by 4 bases, and 34 bases separated the two germline ends. Germline CDR1 is MNHEY and CDR2 is SVGAGI. This CDR3 spans 21 amino acids. The CDR3, as DNA: TGTGCCAGCAGTTCATTAGGCTCCGGACTGACGCTAAGGATCCTCCTCTATGGCTACACCTTC. Amino acids: CASSSLGSGLTLRILLYGYTF.

The chain uses TRBV7-9 and TRBJ2-2; D not certain. The V and J ends lost 4 bases and 4 bases respectively, with 10 bases between them. The CDR3 totals 14 residues. Germline V gene sequence: CDR1 SEHNR, CDR2 FQNEAQ (reference sequence). The CDR3 nucleotides read TGTGCCAGCAGCTCTTTGCGGAGCACCGGGGAGCTGTTTTTT. This sequence encodes CASSSLRSTGELFF. The variable domain in full, with the rest retrieved from reference TRBV7-9 and TRBJ2-2, is DTGVSQNPRHKITKRGQNVTFRCDPISEHNRLYWYRQTLGQGPEFLTYFQNEAQLEKSRLLSDRFSAERPKGSFSTLEIQRTEQGDSAMYLCASSSLRSTGELFFGEGSRLTVL.

This chain connects TRBV7-3 to TRBJ2-4; 10 bases agree with TRBD1. CDR3 length: 13 amino acids. The trim removed 3 bases at V and 8 bases at J, leaving 1 base unmatched. The germline V gene encodes CDR1 SGHTA and CDR2 FQGTGA. The DNA for the CDR3 is TGTGCCAGCAGCTTTGGGACAGGGGACATTCAGTACTTC. Its translation: CASSFGTGDIQYF.

This clonotype was recorded at least ten times. The chain is built from TRBV7-3 and TRBJ2-5; D is perhaps TRBD1 (5 bases). The CDR3 contains 15 residues. In germline, CDR1 is SGHTA, CDR2 FQGTGA. Trimming shortened V by 0 bases and J by 2 bases, and 10 bases separated the two germline ends. The CDR3 DNA reads as TGTGCCAGCAGCTTAACCGGCAGGGTACAAGAGACCCAGTACTTC. It is translated as CASSLTGRVQETQYF. Full variable domain (outside the CDR3, taken from reference TRBV7-3 and TRBJ2-5): GAGVSQTPSNKVTEKGKYVELRCDPISGHTALYWYRQSLGQGPEFLIYFQGTGAADDSGLPNDRFFAVRPEGSVSTLKIQRTERGDSAVYLCASSLTGRVQETQYFGPGTRLLVL.

This clonotype was found many times. The V gene is TRBV12-3 or TRBV12-4, the J gene TRBJ2-7; 8 bases map to TRBD1. CDR3 length: 12 amino acids. Losses at the gene ends were 6 bases for V and 6 bases for J; bases not matched to a gene: 4. As DNA, the CDR3 is TGTGCCAGCAGCGATACAGGGGGCGAGCAGTACTTC. This encodes CASSDTGGEQYF.

This clonotype showed up many times. The chain has TRBV7-2 and TRBJ2-1; D not certain. CDR3 length equals 11 residues. Germline-derived CDR1 and CDR2 are SGHTA and FQGNSA. V lost 2 bases, J lost 9 bases, and 5 bases lay in between. The CDR3 DNA reads as TGTGCCAGCAGCTTACCCAGTGAGCAGTTCTTC. Its translation is CASSLPSEQFF.

This clonotype came up many times. The chain carries TRBV28 and TRBJ2-7, with D perhaps TRBD1 or TRBD2 (5 bases each). Trimming cost V 6 bases and J 2 bases, with 14 bases left between them. Per germline, CDR1 MDHEN and CDR2 SYDVKM. The length of the CDR3 is 14 residues. DNA of the CDR3: TGTGCCAGCAGCCCTTGGGACGGAGCCTACGAGCAGTACTTC. As protein: CASSPWDGAYEQYF.

This clonotype was observed at least ten times. The chain carries TRBV7-2 and TRBJ1-2; possible D gene TRBD1, 6 bases. Trimming shortened V by 3 bases and J by 11 bases, and 16 bases separated the two germline ends. This CDR3 is 13 amino acids long. Germline CDR1 is SGHTA and CDR2 is FQGNSA. The CDR3 protein is CASSFPPNRVYTF. In DNA form, the CDR3 reads TGTGCCAGCAGCTTCCCCCCCAACAGGGTTTACACCTTC.

The rearrangement joins TRBV7-9 to TRBJ2-7; perhaps TRBD1 as D (6 bases). V lost 5 bases, J lost 2 bases, and 13 bases lay in between. The V gene's germline CDR1 is SEHNR and CDR2 FQNEAQ (reference sequence). CDR3 length: 14 amino acids. CDR3 sequence reads: CASSDRDTPYEQYF. CDR3 DNA sequence: TGTGCCAGCAGCGACCGGGACACTCCCTACGAGCAGTACTTC.

This clonotype was seen at least ten times. The V call is TRBV28, the J call TRBJ1-5; perhaps TRBD1 as D (5 bases). This CDR3 has 15 amino acids. V was shortened by 10 bases and J by 0 bases, with 16 bases between the two germline ends. CDR1 and CDR2 from the germline V gene are MDHEN and SYDVKM. The CDR3 region is CATSGPPYSNQPQHF. The CDR3 nucleotides are TGTGCCACCTCGGGACCGCCTTATAGCAATCAGCCCCAGCATTTT.

V and J are TRBV7-9 and TRBJ1-2; no reliable D call. Trimming removed 4 bases at V and 1 base at J, with 10 bases between. This CDR3 has 14 amino acids. From germline, CDR1 is SEHNR and CDR2 FQNEAQ (reference sequence). For the CDR3, the DNA is TGTGCCAGCAGCTCGAAAACAGTTAACTATGGCTACACCTTC. Protein: CASSSKTVNYGYTF. The entire variable domain, with the rest obtained from reference TRBV7-9 and TRBJ1-2, is as follows: DTGVSQNPRHKITKRGQNVTFRCDPISEHNRLYWYRQTLGQGPEFLTYFQNEAQLEKSRLLSDRFSAERPKGSFSTLEIQRTEQGDSAMYLCASSSKTVNYGYTFGSGTRLTVV.

This clonotype occurred a few times. CDR3 DNA sequence: TGCAGCGTTGAATACAGATACAATGAGCAGTTCTTC. It codes for CSVEYRYNEQFF. The rearrangement uses TRBV29-1 and TRBJ2-1; D call uncertain. This CDR3 spans 12 amino acids. V was pared by 2 bases and J by 4 bases, with 6 bases between. The germline gives CDR1 SQVTM, CDR2 ANQGSEA.